These 14 T cell receptor beta chains were sequenced from one sample in a study of OX40 agonist ivuxolimab in advanced cancers. Sequencing used immunoSEQ multiplex PCR; TCRdb keeps in-frame clones, though not all of them. The table shows about 72,000 clones, with roughly nine tenths occurring only once. Sequencing was performed on CD4+ or CD8+ T cells sorted from blood, taken in a trial of the OX40 agonist ivuxolimab. These receptors were taken from an adult with an advanced solid tumor such as melanoma, head and neck, liver or kidney cancer.

This clone was detected once. The rearrangement uses TRBV28 and TRBJ1-2, with a possible D match to TRBD1 (6 bases). V was pared by 3 bases and J by 5 bases, with 10 bases between. Germline values: CDR1 MDHEN, CDR2 SYDVKM. This CDR3 is built from 13 residues. The CDR3 sequence is CASSFRGFYGYTF. CDR3 in DNA: TGTGCCAGCAGTTTCAGGGGATTTTATGGCTACACCTTC.

The V call is TRBV10-1, the J call TRBJ2-5; the D gene is possibly TRBD2 (5 bases). V was trimmed by 3 bases and J by 5 bases, leaving 13 bases between them. From germline, CDR1 is WNHNN and CDR2 SYGVQD (reference sequence). The CDR3 runs to 14 residues. CDR3 DNA sequence: TGCGCCAGCAGTGAAGGACCTACGGGGGAGACCCAGTACTTC. It yields the protein CASSEGPTGETQYF.

The chain employs TRBV5-4 and TRBJ2-1, with TRBD2 matching over 9 bases. V shed 5 bases and J 1 base; nucleotides not matched to a gene: 4. The CDR3 is 15 residues long. Germline CDR1 SGHNT, CDR2 YYREEE (reference sequence). DNA for the CDR3: TGTGCCAGCAGTCAGCTAGCGGGGTCCTACAATGAGCAGTTCTTC. Translated: CASSQLAGSYNEQFF.

J is TRBJ2-7 and V is TRBV20-1; D not certain. With 2 bases removed from V and 6 bases from J, the gap between germline ends came to 8 bases. Germline CDR1 DFQATT, CDR2 SNEGSKA (reference sequence). The CDR3 has 11 amino acids. CDR3: CSARNTGEQYF. DNA for the CDR3: TGCAGTGCTAGAAACACGGGCGAGCAGTACTTC.

The V call is TRBV28, the J call TRBJ2-4; 8 bases are shared with TRBD2. V shed 10 bases and J 0 bases; nucleotides not matched to a gene: 8. CDR1 and CDR2 from the germline V gene are MDHEN and SYDVKM. This CDR3 spans 15 amino acids. CDR3 bases: TGTGCCACCGCCCCTAGCGGGCTAGCCAAAAACATTCAGTACTTC. It codes for CATAPSGLAKNIQYF.

This clone was seen only once. The V and J genes are TRBV6-1 and TRBJ2-7; D possibly matches TRBD1 or TRBD2 (5 bases each). The CDR3 runs to 12 residues. Germline CDR1 and CDR2: MNHNS and SASEGT. V was trimmed by 10 bases and J by 1 base, leaving 11 bases between them. DNA of the CDR3: TGTGCCATTCGGGACGGTTCCTACGAGCAGTACTTC. Translated, it gives CAIRDGSYEQYF.

The rearrangement joins TRBV28 to TRBJ2-3; D is unclear. The ends were cut back, 1 base at V and 0 bases at J, with 8 bases in the middle. CDR1 and CDR2 from the germline V gene are MDHEN and SYDVKM. The CDR3 is 15 amino acids. The CDR3 bases are TGTGCCAGCAGTTTATATGGGGATAGCACAGATACGCAGTATTTT. Its translation: CASSLYGDSTDTQYF.

The V call is TRBV11-2, the J call TRBJ2-2; weak D call: TRBD1 (6 bases). The CDR3 loop spans 12 amino acids. Germline CDR1 and CDR2: SGHAT and FQNNGV. V gave up 8 bases and J gave up 4 bases, with 8 bases separating them. The CDR3 spells CASLGGTGELFF. CDR3 DNA sequence: TGTGCCAGCCTAGGGGGCACCGGGGAGCTGTTTTTT.

The V gene is TRBV9, the J gene TRBJ1-3, with D unresolved. Germline CDR1 and CDR2: SGDLS and YYNGEE. Trimming took off 1 base at V and 3 bases at J, with 2 bases between the two ends. This CDR3 is built from 12 residues. CDR3: CASSVRGNTIYF. The CDR3 coding sequence is TGTGCCAGCAGCGTACGTGGAAACACCATATATTTT.

The chain links TRBV27 to TRBJ2-6; D is ambiguous. The germline V gene has CDR1 MNHEY and CDR2 SMNVEV (reference sequence). V shed 1 base and J shed 0 bases, with 1 base lying between them. The CDR3 contains 14 residues. The CDR3 bases are TGTGCCAGCAGTTTATTCTCTGGGGCCAACGTCCTGACTTTC. Translating gives CASSLFSGANVLTF.

The V gene is TRBV4-1, the J gene TRBJ1-3; D might be TRBD1 (6 bases). In germline, CDR1 is MGHRA, CDR2 YSYEKL. The CDR3 sequence is 17 residues long. Trimming took 2 bases from V and 8 from J, leaving 22 bases between them. CDR3 protein: CASSQPLGGQRRDTIYF. The CDR3, as DNA: TGCGCCAGCAGCCAACCCCTCGGGGGGCAACGTCGGGACACCATATATTTT.

The chain joins TRBV5-4 to TRBJ2-1, with 7 bases aligning to TRBD2. The CDR3 has 18 amino acids. V dropped 4 bases and J dropped 0; count of bases not matched to a gene: 13. Germline CDR1 and CDR2: SGHNT and YYREEE (reference sequence). In nucleotides, the CDR3 is TGTGCCAGCAGCGGTGGCGGGGGTGGCGGGAACTCCTACAATGAGCAGTTCTTC. This encodes CASSGGGGGGNSYNEQFF.

This chain links TRBV10-3 with TRBJ1-6, with no clear D. The germline V gene has CDR1 ENHRY and CDR2 SYGVKD. This CDR3 comprises 12 residues. Trimming left V 10 bases short and J 9 bases short, with 13 bases between. CDR3 DNA sequence: TGTGCCAGCGGTCAAGTGTTTTCACCCCTCCACTTT. This translates into CASGQVFSPLHF.

V is TRBV6-1 and J is TRBJ2-5; D is ambiguous. Germline CDR1 is MNHNS and CDR2 is SASEGT. This CDR3 comprises 9 residues. Trimming shortened V by 7 bases and J by 6 bases, and 3 bases separated the two germline ends. The DNA for the CDR3 is TGTGCCAGCAAAAAGACCCAGTACTTC. Translation gives CASKKTQYF.